This passage covers 24 T cell receptor beta chains from one sample sequenced in a study of tumor-infiltrating lymphocytes in primary liver carcinoma. Unsorted bulk tissue of roughly 20-34 mg yielded co-extracted RNA and DNA. Starting material of around 490 ng total RNA yielded TCR beta cDNA via a constant-region primer. Investigators got TCR beta libraries out of three nested multiplex PCR rounds, done with slightly modified ARM-PCR. Both of the initial two PCR rounds ran for 10 cycles and employed TRBV1-TRBV30 forward primers alongside a C-beta reverse primer. TCRdb fed the multiplex PCR reads into MiXCR, producing one record per CDR3 protein. The sample lists more than 90,000 distinct CDR3 sequences, around 71% seen once, with 12% in the top ten. The sample comprised liver tumor tissue from sampling region 2. Subset reported: tumor region T2, inferior pole. These receptors all stem from a woman aged 60-70 years with primary liver carcinoma and hepatitis B virus infection.

V gene TRBV11-2 combines with J gene TRBJ2-3; 12 nucleotides match TRBD2. Unmatched junction bases numbered 8, after V lost 4 bases and J lost 6 bases. Germline assignment: CDR1 SGHAT and CDR2 FQNNGV. The CDR3 extends over 16 amino acids. CDR3 protein: CASSSRLAGDGDTQYF. CDR3 in DNA: TGTGCCAGCAGCTCCCGACTAGCGGGAGACGGGGATACGCAGTATTTT.

A remark on this clonotype: At one end, the junction sequence differs from germline, possibly due to a read error. J is TRBJ1-1 and V is TRBV6-1; D gene uncertain. From germline, CDR1 is MNHNS and CDR2 SASEGT. The length of the CDR3 is 13 residues. CDR3 in amino acids: CASIAHMFSEAFF. DNA for the CDR3: TGTGCTAGCATTGCCCACATGTTCTCTGAAGCTTTCTTT.

In its sample, this clonotype was seen once. The J gene is TRBJ2-5, the V gene TRBV29-1; D remains unclear. The CDR3 sequence is 14 residues long. V was trimmed by 6 bases and J by 5 bases, leaving 19 bases between them. CDR1 and CDR2 (germline): SQVTM, ANQGSEA. For the CDR3, the DNA is TGCAGCGTCCCCCAATCAAGGGCAGATGAGACCCAGTACTTC. The encoded protein is CSVPQSRADETQYF.

As for this clonotype: Being one base from a much bigger clone, this may be a read error. The rearrangement joins TRBV7-9 to TRBJ2-5; the D gene is possibly TRBD2 (7 bases). Germline CDR1 SEHNR, CDR2 FQNEAQ (reference sequence). This CDR3 comprises 14 residues. The CDR3 protein is CANSLGGGQETQCF. The CDR3 DNA sequence: TGTGCCAACAGCTTGGGAGGGGGGCAAGAGACCCAGTGCTTC. The entire variable domain, with the rest obtained from reference TRBV7-9 and TRBJ2-5, is as follows: DTGVSQNPRHKITKRGQNVTFRCDPISEHNRLYWYRQTLGQGPEFLTYFQNEAQLEKSRLLSDRFSAERPKGSFSTLEIQRTEQGDSAMYLCANSLGGGQETQCFGPGTRLLVL.

J is TRBJ1-5 and V is TRBV28, with D unresolved. Germline lookup yields CDR1 MDHEN and CDR2 SYDVKM. The V end was cut by 7 bases, the J end by 1 base, with 11 bases between. The CDR3 contains 14 residues. The CDR3 sequence: CASNRGGSNQPQHF. The CDR3 nucleotides are TGTGCCAGCAACCGGGGTGGGAGCAATCAGCCCCAGCATTTT.

Concerning this clonotype itself: The DNA is left out, because the CDR3 cannot be placed on it with certainty; the CDR3 is given as TCRdb lists it. The rearrangement links TRBV12-3 or TRBV12-4 to TRBJ1-2. The CDR3 is made up of 12 amino acids, end residues included. CDR3 sequence: CTSSYTKYACTF.

About this clonotype itself: A junction boundary mismatches the germline segment, possibly from a read error. The J gene is TRBJ2-2, the V gene TRBV30; the D is unclear. This CDR3 region has 14 residues. Germline CDR1 is GTSNPN and CDR2 is SVGIG (reference sequence). The CDR3 sequence is CTWSVGLPAGELFF. Written as DNA, the CDR3 is TGTACCTGGAGTGTAGGGCTACCTGCCGGGGAGCTGTTTTTT.

Of note for this clonotype: Germline is not matched at one junction end, which may reflect a read error. The chain recombines TRBV7-8 with TRBJ1-1, with 10 bases that match TRBD1. Germline V CDR1 and CDR2: SGHVS, FQNEAQ. This CDR3 spans 17 amino acids. The CDR3, as DNA: TGTGCCAGCAGCTTAACCGGGGACAGGGGTTTAAGGACTGAATCTTTCTTT. Its translation is CASSLTGDRGLRTESFF. Full variable domain (remainder filled in from reference TRBV7-8 and TRBJ1-1): GAGVSQSPRYKVAKRGQDVALRCDPISGHVSLFWYQQALGQGPEFLTYFQNEAQLDKSGLPSDRFFAERPEGSVSTLKIQRTQQEDSAVYLCASSLTGDRGLRTESFFGQGTRLTVV.

A word on this clonotype: This may be a read error: a much more frequent sequence differs by one nucleotide. The chain has TRBV28 and TRBJ2-5; TRBD2 aligns across 7 bases. Per the germline V gene, CDR1 is MDHEN and CDR2 is SYDVKM. The CDR3 totals 14 residues. CDR3: CAGRIGLGQETQYF. DNA for the CDR3: TGTGCCGGCAGAATCGGACTAGGCCAAGAGACCCAGTACTTC.

To note about this clonotype: At one end the junction does not follow the germline gene, possibly because of a read error. V usage is TRBV6-6 and J usage is TRBJ2-1; D is unclear. The V gene's germline CDR1 is MNHNY and CDR2 SVGAGI (reference sequence). This CDR3 spans 11 amino acids. CDR3 protein: CASSYSGAEQF. The CDR3 DNA is TGTGCCAGCAGTTACTCGGGTGCTGAGCAGTTC.

This clonotype came up many times. The rearrangement joins TRBV28 to TRBJ1-5; 7 bases agree with TRBD1. Germline V gene data show CDR1 as MDHEN and CDR2 as SYDVKM. The CDR3 runs to 16 residues. Germline trimming cut 10 bases from V and 1 base from J; bases unmatched to any gene: 13. As DNA, the CDR3 is TGTGCCACCCAAACCTACAGGGGAGGGAGCAATCAGCCCCAGCATTTT. This codes for CATQTYRGGSNQPQHF.

Points on this clonotype: A much larger clonotype is one base distant, so this may be a read error. The CDR3 does not close with the conserved phenylalanine or tryptophan, likely indicating a read error. V gene TRBV6-1 combines with J gene TRBJ2-3; perhaps TRBD1 as D (5 bases). CDR1 and CDR2 from the germline V gene are MNHNS and SASEGT. V lost 7 bases to trimming and J lost 7 bases, with 15 bases between them. The CDR3 runs 13 residues. The CDR3 here is CASMAGREYTQYL. The DNA for the CDR3 is TGTGCCAGCATGGCAGGGCGCGAGTATACGCAGTATTTA.

In regard to this clonotype: A read error may account for a junction end that differs from germline. This rearrangement joins TRBV11-2 to TRBJ2-5; D unclear. The CDR3 covers 12 residues. Germline-derived CDR1 and CDR2 are SGHAT and FQNNGV. Here the CDR3 reads CASGTQRWTQYF. In DNA form, the CDR3 reads TGTGCCAGCGGCACACAACGCTGGACCCAATACTTC.

In this sample, this clonotype turned up a few times. Since a much larger clone is just one base distant, this may be a read error. The chain joins TRBV29-1 to TRBJ2-7, with TRBD1 matching over 8 bases. CDR1 SQVTM and CDR2 ANQGSEA come from the germline V gene. CDR3 size: 13 residues. The DNA of the CDR3 is TGCGGCGTTGCCAAAGGACAGGGCTACGAGCAGTACTTC. Translating gives CGVAKGQGYEQYF.

A note on this clonotype: A read error may explain this, as a much larger clone is one base away. CDR3 DNA: TGTGCCAGCAGATCCACTAGCGACTCCTACAAAGAGCAGTTCTTC. It yields the protein CASRSTSDSYKEQFF. The chain carries TRBV4-2 and TRBJ2-1; 7 positions agree with TRBD2. CDR3 length equals 15 residues. Germline CDR1 reads LGHNA; CDR2 reads YNFKEQ.

Comment on this clonotype: A much larger clone lies one base from this, so it may be a read error. The J gene is TRBJ1-5, the V gene TRBV2, with D perhaps matching TRBD1 (6 bases). CDR1 and CDR2 (germline): SNHLY, FYNNEI. CDR3 length equals 14 residues. Here the CDR3 DNA reads TGTGCCGGCAGTGGATTTGACAGGCGGCAGCCCCAGCATTTT. Translating gives CAGSGFDRRQPQHF.

This sequence joins TRBV29-1 and TRBJ2-7; TRBD2 matches at 13 bases. The CDR3 length is 14 residues. Germline lookup yields CDR1 SQVTM and CDR2 ANQGSEA. J gave up 6 bases and V 7 bases, and 9 bases lay outside the gene matches. The CDR3 region is CSAELAGGPSEQYF. The CDR3 DNA follows: TGCAGCGCCGAACTAGCGGGAGGGCCGAGCGAGCAGTACTTC.

The chain carries TRBV4-1 and TRBJ1-1, with D hard to call. This CDR3 is built from 13 residues. V lost 2 bases to trimming and J lost 12 bases, with 16 bases between them. The germline V gene has CDR1 MGHRA and CDR2 YSYEKL. The CDR3 coding sequence is TGCGCCAGCAGCCAACTTCCGCTAGTTCGTACTTTCTTT. It yields the protein CASSQLPLVRTFF.

There are many counts of this clonotype. The chain employs TRBV12-3 or TRBV12-4 and TRBJ2-5; 10 nucleotides match TRBD2. V lost 2 bases to trimming and J lost 4 bases; unmatched junction nucleotides: 1. This CDR3 comprises 14 residues. In nucleotides, the CDR3 is TGTGCCAGCAGTTTATCTAGCGGGGGAGAGACCCAGTACTTC. Its protein product is CASSLSSGGETQYF.

This clonotype has at least ten counts. As DNA, the CDR3 is TGTGCCAGCAGCCTCGTTCTTGGTTCCTACGAGCAGTACTTC. Protein product: CASSLVLGSYEQYF. This chain links TRBV7-9 with TRBJ2-7; D is uncertain. The CDR3 totals 14 residues. V was shortened by 5 bases and J by 1 base, with 12 bases between the two germline ends. Germline CDR1 and CDR2: SEHNR and FQNEAQ (reference sequence).

Worth noting for this clonotype: No conserved phenylalanine or tryptophan is present at the end of the CDR3, so a read error is the likely explanation. Because the CDR3's place on the DNA is in doubt, the DNA is left out and the CDR3 is given as listed by TCRdb. The gene calls are TRBV12-3 or TRBV12-4 and TRBJ1-1; the table's D call of TRBD1 was not tested on the DNA. The CDR3 contains 17 residues when both ends are counted. CDR3: CASSLFGQGRTNTEAFY.

This chain connects TRBV6-5 to TRBJ2-5; D remains unclear. From germline, CDR1 is MNHEY and CDR2 SVGAGI. V was pared by 8 bases and J by 1 base, with 17 bases between. The CDR3 sequence is 15 residues long. In DNA, the CDR3 is TGTGCCAGCGTAAGAGGTAGCAGGATCCAAGAGACCCAGTACTTC. It codes for CASVRGSRIQETQYF.

About this clonotype: Its ends do not fully match the called genes, so a read error is possible. The CDR3, as DNA: TGTGCCAGCAGTTTAGGGGAGGGGGGGATCACAGATATGCAGTATTTT. Translated: CASSLGEGGITDMQYF. The V gene is TRBV12-3 or TRBV12-4, the J gene TRBJ2-3; perhaps TRBD2 as D (7 bases). The CDR3 sequence is 16 residues long.

This clonotype showed up just a few times. J is TRBJ2-7 and V is TRBV23-1, with TRBD2 matching over 14 bases. TRBV23-1 is flagged as an ORF with uncertain function. The CDR3 has 18 residues. V dropped 2 bases and J dropped 5; count of bases not matched to a gene: 11. This CDR3 reads CASSQRGLAGGPSHEQYF. The CDR3 DNA follows: TGCGCCAGCAGTCAACGTGGACTAGCGGGAGGCCCGTCCCACGAGCAGTACTTC.